This T cell receptor beta chain was captured by sequencing in a study of CD4 T cells in relation to SARS-CoV-2 and coronaviruses. As to this clone: The antigen remains undetermined.

The V gene end was trimmed by 4 bases and the J gene end by 9 bases; junction bases not matched to a gene: 9. The CDR3 length is 14 residues. Germline V lookup: CDR1 SGHTA, CDR2 FQGNSA. TCRdb's copy holds only in-frame clones and misses some; the assay was immunoSEQ multiplex PCR. In the table there are some 25,000 clones, about four fifths of which are singletons. CD4+ T cells from unexposed donors were obtained before the COVID-19 pandemic (2011-2018). The cells were cultured for around ten days before CD4+ T cells were isolated. Testing used SARS-CoV-2 S/N and four cold-coronavirus spikes on unexposed-donor CD4+ T cells, cells permitting.

V usage is TRBV7-2 and J usage is TRBJ2-1; 7 positions match TRBD2. This TCR was recovered from a human donor in good health. Specimen: CD4+ T cells from PBMCs, cultured in vitro. The CDR3: CASSWSAGGSEQFF. CDR3 DNA: TGTGCCAGCAGCTGGTCAGCCGGGGGGTCTGAGCAGTTCTTC.